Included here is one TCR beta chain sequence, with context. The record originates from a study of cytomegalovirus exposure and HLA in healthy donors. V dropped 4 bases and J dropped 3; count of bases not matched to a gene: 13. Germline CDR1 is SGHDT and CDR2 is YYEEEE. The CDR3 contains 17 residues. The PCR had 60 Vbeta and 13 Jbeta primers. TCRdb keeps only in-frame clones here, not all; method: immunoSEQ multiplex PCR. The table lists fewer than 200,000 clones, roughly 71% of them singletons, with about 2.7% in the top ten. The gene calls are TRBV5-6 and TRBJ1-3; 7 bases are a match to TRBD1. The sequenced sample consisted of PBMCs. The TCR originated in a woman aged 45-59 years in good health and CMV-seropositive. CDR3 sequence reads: CASSRRVSGGHGNTIYF. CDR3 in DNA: TGTGCCAGCAGCCGTAGAGTTTCAGGGGGGCATGGAAACACCATATATTTT.